Listed below are T cell receptor beta chains from one sample, sequenced in a study of cytomegalovirus exposure and HLA in healthy donors. Generated by immunoSEQ multiplex PCR, the TCRdb table keeps only in-frame clones and is missing some. This table has 110,000 or so clones, around 86% appearing once. The sample was PBMCs. All receptors derive from a woman younger than 35 in good health and CMV-seropositive. Each CDR3 is given with its conserved first and last residue. The order of the fields is D gene, J gene, V gene, clone size, CDR3 protein, CDR3 DNA. The D gene is left open where the match is weak. Part of the rows lack a size; the others show once, few, many or a class for expanded clones.

d_gene: TRBD1; j_gene: TRBJ2-1; v_gene: TRBV2; abundance: -; CDR3aa: CASLRQGYNEQFF; CDR3nt: TGTGCCAGCCTTCGACAGGGCTACAATGAGCAGTTCTTC
d_gene: -; j_gene: TRBJ1-5; v_gene: TRBV6-1; abundance: -; CDR3aa: CASSEAPGPGVYQPQHF; CDR3nt: TGTGCCAGCAGTGAAGCGCCGGGTCCCGGAGTTTATCAGCCCCAGCATTTT
d_gene: TRBD1; j_gene: TRBJ2-5; v_gene: TRBV5-1; abundance: -; CDR3aa: CASSLGQGPQETQYF; CDR3nt: TGCGCCAGCAGCTTGGGACAGGGCCCCCAAGAGACCCAGTACTTC
d_gene: TRBD1; j_gene: TRBJ2-1; v_gene: TRBV7-2; abundance: -; CDR3aa: CAMRSTGLSYNEQFF; CDR3nt: TGTGCCATGCGGTCGACAGGGCTTTCCTACAATGAGCAGTTCTTC
d_gene: -; j_gene: TRBJ2-7; v_gene: TRBV27; abundance: once; CDR3aa: CASSSRAGTYEQYF; CDR3nt: TGTGCCAGCAGTTCCCGGGCGGGTACCTACGAGCAGTACTTC
d_gene: -; j_gene: TRBJ1-5; v_gene: TRBV9; abundance: -; CDR3aa: CASSAGSGGPQHF; CDR3nt: TGTGCCAGCAGCGCAGGATCAGGTGGGCCCCAGCATTTT
d_gene: -; j_gene: TRBJ2-1; v_gene: TRBV10-3; abundance: -; CDR3aa: CAISDVSLRDEQFF; CDR3nt: TGTGCCATCAGTGATGTTAGCCTTCGGGATGAGCAGTTCTTC
d_gene: TRBD2; j_gene: TRBJ2-7; v_gene: TRBV5-1; abundance: -; CDR3aa: CASSAGTSVAYEQYF; CDR3nt: TGCGCCAGCAGCGCAGGGACTAGCGTTGCCTACGAGCAGTACTTC
d_gene: -; j_gene: TRBJ1-2; v_gene: TRBV28; abundance: -; CDR3aa: CASSPTAGRYGYTF; CDR3nt: TGTGCCAGCAGCCCAACCGCAGGCCGTTATGGCTACACCTTC
d_gene: TRBD2; j_gene: TRBJ2-1; v_gene: TRBV5-1; abundance: -; CDR3aa: CASSNPGLAGGHAYNEQFF; CDR3nt: TGCGCCAGCAGCAACCCGGGACTAGCGGGGGGGCATGCCTACAATGAGCAGTTCTTC